This record covers a single T cell receptor (beta chain). This sample was taken from a study of cytomegalovirus exposure and HLA in healthy donors. A multiplex PCR was run with 60 Vbeta primers and 13 Jbeta primers. This table comes from immunoSEQ multiplex PCR, and its TCRdb copy is limited to in-frame clones, with some not included. This table holds 75,000 to 90,000 clones, roughly 72% found once. The germline V gene encodes CDR1 SGDLS and CDR2 YYNGEE. The CDR3 extends over 14 amino acids. Unmatched junction bases numbered 4, after V lost 0 bases and J lost 7 bases. Sequenced sample: PBMCs. The chain uses TRBV9 and TRBJ1-5; 7 nucleotides line up with TRBD1. The TCR was taken from a man aged 30 to 39 in good health and CMV-seropositive. In nucleotides, the CDR3 is TGTGCCAGCAGCGTAGGAGGGGGCGGGCAGCCCCAGCATTTT. This codes for CASSVGGGGQPQHF.